This T cell receptor (beta chain) comes out of a study of radiation and T cells in renal cell carcinoma. V was shortened by 4 bases and J by 6 bases, with 9 bases between the two germline ends. This CDR3 region has 12 residues. The germline gives CDR1 MNHEY, CDR2 SVGAGI. In the case of this clone: Antigen unknown.

Described treatment: treatment-naive control, cytoreductive nephrectomy. Clear cell pathology was present in this patient's renal cell carcinoma. Control tumors came from a few females and about ten males, aged about 35 to 82. Study results and caveats: Compared with controls, irradiated tumors had more, larger dominant CDR3 motifs.

TCRdb keeps only in-frame clones here, not all; method: immunoSEQ multiplex PCR. Of about 24,000 clones detected, about three fifths appear once; the ten largest clones hold approximately 23%. The TCR was taken from a man aged 35-49 years with renal cell carcinoma. This sequence joins TRBV6-5 and TRBJ1-2, with a tentative D call TRBD1 (5 bases). The specimen was tumor tissue, collected from a patient whose treatment was nephrectomy without radiotherapy. This CDR3 reads CASSSGGNGYTF. The CDR3 DNA follows: TGTGCCAGCAGTTCGGGGGGTAATGGCTACACCTTC.